This is a list of T cell receptor beta chains from one sample in a study of blood T cell repertoires in COVID-19. Using immunoSEQ multiplex PCR, the repertoire was profiled, and TCRdb retains in-frame clones only, with some absent. The data hold around 240,000 clones, with 75% to 85% observed a single time. What was sequenced was peripheral blood. Every receptor here comes from a woman aged 45-59 years with acute or convalescent COVID-19. Each CDR3 is given with its conserved first and last residue. The order of the fields is clone size, V gene, J gene, CDR3 protein. The size of a clone is reported for some rows only, either as once, few or many, or as a class for expanded clones.

clone_size: .
v_call: TRBV12-2
j_call: TRBJ2-5
cdr3_aa: CASRFSREQETQYF

clone_size: .
v_call: TRBV4-1
j_call: TRBJ2-5
cdr3_aa: CASSQEIAGGLKTQYF

clone_size: .
v_call: TRBV10-3
j_call: TRBJ2-7
cdr3_aa: CAIRASGGYEQYF

clone_size: .
v_call: TRBV27
j_call: TRBJ2-7
cdr3_aa: CASSLWGPKQGAYEQYF

clone_size: .
v_call: TRBV28
j_call: TRBJ2-7
cdr3_aa: CASSLPGEGYDYEQYF

clone_size: .
v_call: TRBV19
j_call: TRBJ1-2
cdr3_aa: CASSTPGVGYTF

clone_size: .
v_call: TRBV10-3
j_call: TRBJ2-1
cdr3_aa: CAISVAGDSYNEQFF

clone_size: .
v_call: TRBV6-2/TRBV6-3
j_call: TRBJ1-5
cdr3_aa: CASSYYQGYQPQHF

clone_size: few
v_call: TRBV11-3
j_call: TRBJ2-2
cdr3_aa: CASQVEIWTDQDDTGELFF

clone_size: .
v_call: TRBV19
j_call: TRBJ1-1
cdr3_aa: CASRDMTTEAFF

clone_size: .
v_call: TRBV27
j_call: TRBJ2-5
cdr3_aa: CASSSTNWETQYF

clone_size: .
v_call: TRBV24-1
j_call: TRBJ2-5
cdr3_aa: CATSQPGGQETQYF

clone_size: .
v_call: TRBV28
j_call: TRBJ1-2
cdr3_aa: CASSVRLYGYTF

clone_size: .
v_call: TRBV28
j_call: TRBJ2-7
cdr3_aa: CASSRWGLAGRNGGTREQYF

clone_size: .
v_call: TRBV3-1/TRBV3-2
j_call: TRBJ2-6
cdr3_aa: CASSHYRSSGANVLTF

clone_size: .
v_call: TRBV28
j_call: TRBJ2-4
cdr3_aa: CASSSPAKNIQYF

clone_size: .
v_call: TRBV6-1
j_call: TRBJ1-2
cdr3_aa: CASSANPGQSNYGYTF

clone_size: .
v_call: TRBV6-5
j_call: TRBJ1-5
cdr3_aa: CASVQDYRQPQHF

clone_size: .
v_call: TRBV5-4
j_call: TRBJ2-5
cdr3_aa: CASSSRQAGTQETQYF

clone_size: few
v_call: TRBV5-4
j_call: TRBJ2-3
cdr3_aa: CASSLRETGTDTQYF

clone_size: few
v_call: TRBV6-1
j_call: TRBJ1-2
cdr3_aa: CASSEQGYDGYTF

clone_size: .
v_call: TRBV28
j_call: TRBJ1-3
cdr3_aa: CASSFGRHSGNTIYF

clone_size: .
v_call: TRBV11-2
j_call: TRBJ1-2
cdr3_aa: CASSSLVGGLGGYTF

clone_size: .
v_call: TRBV7-9
j_call: TRBJ1-1
cdr3_aa: CASSLAAFGTEAFF

clone_size: .
v_call: TRBV7-2
j_call: TRBJ1-2
cdr3_aa: CASSPPQGLNGYTF

clone_size: .
v_call: TRBV18
j_call: TRBJ2-7
cdr3_aa: CASSRTGTGLNEQYF

clone_size: .
v_call: TRBV19
j_call: TRBJ1-1
cdr3_aa: CASSYRTQNTEAFF

clone_size: .
v_call: TRBV9
j_call: TRBJ2-7
cdr3_aa: CASSVGLVREVGEQYF

clone_size: .
v_call: TRBV6-5
j_call: TRBJ1-3
cdr3_aa: CASSYQPGGNTIYF

clone_size: few
v_call: TRBV30
j_call: TRBJ2-2
cdr3_aa: CACMRRGHTGELFF

clone_size: .
v_call: TRBV27
j_call: TRBJ1-5
cdr3_aa: CASSLKGGGNQPQHF

clone_size: .
v_call: TRBV7-9
j_call: TRBJ1-1
cdr3_aa: CASSLVRGLDEAFF

clone_size: .
v_call: TRBV7-6
j_call: TRBJ2-7
cdr3_aa: CASSVGTSDNPYEQYF

clone_size: .
v_call: TRBV12-5
j_call: TRBJ2-2
cdr3_aa: CASGLVSQMSNTGELFF

clone_size: .
v_call: TRBV6-5
j_call: TRBJ2-5
cdr3_aa: CASSKGSFSGETQYF

clone_size: .
v_call: TRBV25-1
j_call: TRBJ2-7
cdr3_aa: CASREAASYEQYF